The present T cell receptor beta chain was sequenced within a study of shared clonotypes between healthy human individuals. Study-level information: Each donor's CD8 memory used one plate, CD8 naive two, each CD4 subset three.

Per germline, CDR1 SNHLY and CDR2 FYNNEI. CDR3 size: 13 residues. Trimming pared 7 bases from V and 2 bases from J, leaving 12 bases between. Donors were healthy HIV-negative adults without recent acute infections or vaccinations. Clones were sequenced by immunoSEQ multiplex PCR, and TCRdb holds only the in-frame ones, with some missing. The profile shows around 1.5 million clones, approximately 98% of them singletons. V gene TRBV2 combines with J gene TRBJ2-7; no clear D gene. This receptor was taken from a man aged 25 to 40 in good health. The sequencing input was naive CD4+ T cells sorted from blood. Regarding subset: CD45RA+ positively selected. The CDR3 DNA sequence: TGTGCCAGCAAAAGGGTGGGCACCTACGAGCAGTACTTC. Its protein product is CASKRVGTYEQYF.